These 25 T cell receptor beta chains were sequenced from one sample in a study of T cells in Graves' hyperthyroidism and ophthalmopathy. Amplification of TCR beta CDR3 regions used RNA as the template. Using the HTBI primer set, a first-round RT-PCR was run on the TCR CDR3. TCRdb independently ran MiXCR on the multiplex PCR reads; one entry per CDR3 protein. The sample holds some 800,000 distinct CDR3 sequences, roughly 40% seen once. The sequencing sample was made of blood. These receptor sequences come from a man aged 18 to 30 with Graves' hyperthyroidism.

This chain uses TRBV12-3 or TRBV12-4 with TRBJ2-5; 8 bases map to TRBD1. The CDR3 covers 14 residues. V gave up 3 bases and J gave up 5 bases; unmatched junction bases: 5. The CDR3: CASSLSGGHETQYF. For the CDR3, the DNA is TGTGCCAGCAGTTTGTCAGGGGGCCACGAGACCCAGTACTTC.

This rearrangement joins TRBV12-3 or TRBV12-4 to TRBJ2-7; tentatively, D is TRBD1 or TRBD2 (5 bases each). The CDR3 runs to 14 residues. As DNA, the CDR3 is TGTGCTAGTGGTTTGGGGGACGCCGCCTACGAGCAGTACTTC. It encodes CASGLGDAAYEQYF.

This clonotype was observed many times. This chain joins TRBV10-3 and TRBJ2-2, with no clear D. This CDR3 has 12 residues. CDR1 is ENHRY, CDR2 SYGVKD, per germline. The ends were cut back, 2 bases at V and 6 bases at J, with 4 bases in the middle. The CDR3 region has the DNA TGTGCCATCAGTGAGCGGCCCGGGGAGCTGTTTTTT. Protein product: CAISERPGELFF.

This clonotype was observed many times. The junction and the germline gene differ at one end; a read error may be behind it. This chain uses TRBV9 with TRBJ2-7, with a weak D call TRBD2 (6 bases). The V gene's germline CDR1 is SGDLS and CDR2 YYNGEE. The CDR3 contains 14 residues. CDR3 amino acids: CASSVGGVSYEQYF. Here the CDR3 DNA reads TGCGCCAGCAGTGTCGGCGGGGTCTCCTACGAGCAGTACTTC.

This chain connects TRBV19 to TRBJ1-5; a weak D match, TRBD1 (5 bases). The germline V gene has CDR1 LNHDA and CDR2 SQIVND (reference sequence). Between the trimmed V and J ends, which lost 10 bases and 2 bases, there was a span of 18 bases. The CDR3 totals 15 residues. Here the CDR3 DNA reads TGTGCCACTACGAACCAGGGAGTGGGCAATCAGCCCCAGCATTTT. It translates to CATTNQGVGNQPQHF.

This clonotype was seen repeatedly, ten times or more. The J gene is TRBJ1-4, the V gene TRBV29-1; 7 nucleotides line up with TRBD1. V shed 7 bases and J 4 bases; nucleotides not matched to a gene: 15. The CDR3 sequence is 16 residues long. CDR1 is SQVTM, CDR2 ANQGSEA, per germline. In DNA form, the CDR3 reads TGCAGCGACAACCGGGACAGTACCCAAGGTAATGAAAAACTGTTTTTT. It encodes CSDNRDSTQGNEKLFF.

Turning to this clonotype: Just one base apart from a much larger clone, this may be a read error. The chain employs TRBV7-8 and TRBJ1-6, with D perhaps matching TRBD1 (5 bases). The CDR3 length is 14 residues. Germline CDR1 is SGHVS and CDR2 is FQNEAQ. In DNA, the CDR3 is TGTGCCAGCAACTTAGAAGGGGATAATTCACCCCTCCACTTT. Amino acids: CASNLEGDNSPLHF.

The rearrangement uses TRBV12-3 or TRBV12-4 and TRBJ2-7, with TRBD1 matching 10 bases. This CDR3 has 14 residues. After removal of 9 bases from V and 3 bases from J, the junction contained 8 bases not matched to a gene. The CDR3 DNA reads TGTGCCAGGAGAGGACAGGGGGAGGACTACGAGCAGTACTTC. Its translation is CARRGQGEDYEQYF.

This sequence joins TRBV20-1 and TRBJ1-3; 12 bases are shared with TRBD1. The length of the CDR3 is 15 residues. With 5 bases clipped from V and 4 bases from J, the junction kept 6 bases outside the gene matches. Germline CDR1 is DFQATT and CDR2 is SNEGSKA (reference sequence). For the CDR3, the DNA is TGCAGTGCTTCTCCGGGACAGGGGGCAGGAAACACCATATATTTT. Translated, it gives CSASPGQGAGNTIYF.

The chain carries TRBV5-6 and TRBJ2-5; TRBD2 might be the D (6 bases). Deletions cut 1 base from V and 5 bases from J, with 15 bases between. Germline CDR1 reads SGHDT; CDR2 reads YYEEEE. The CDR3 is 15 residues long. In DNA, the CDR3 is TGTGCCAGCAGCTTGAACGGTAGACTAGAGGAGACCCAGTACTTC. It yields the protein CASSLNGRLEETQYF.

In this sample, this clonotype turned up many times. The chain combines TRBV25-1 with TRBJ1-1; 8 nucleotides match TRBD1. The CDR3 is made up of 14 amino acids. Germline V gene sequence: CDR1 MGHDK, CDR2 SYGVNS. V trimming: 3 bases; J trimming: 11 bases; junction bases outside the gene matches: 11. CDR3 region: CASSDGGQGHDAFF. In DNA form, the CDR3 reads TGTGCCAGCAGTGACGGAGGACAGGGCCACGACGCTTTCTTT.

The chain uses TRBV7-3 and TRBJ2-7, with 9 nucleotides matching TRBD1. The CDR3 spans 16 residues. V lost 5 bases, J lost 0 bases, and 8 bases stayed unmatched. The V gene's germline CDR1 is SGHTA and CDR2 FQGTGA. The CDR3 DNA sequence: TGTGCCAGCAGCCTCGTTGGGACAGGGAGCTCCTACGAGCAGTACTTC. This encodes CASSLVGTGSSYEQYF.

This clonotype was recorded many times. This chain uses TRBV10-3 with TRBJ1-3; D gene uncertain. CDR1 and CDR2 from the germline V gene are ENHRY and SYGVKD. The CDR3 sequence is 14 residues long. Trimming took off 4 bases at V and 1 base at J, with 8 bases between the two ends. CDR3 coding DNA: TGTGCCATCAGTGGCGGCTTGTCTGGAAACACCATATATTTT. The encoded protein is CAISGGLSGNTIYF.

This clonotype was seen only a few times. The V call is TRBV4-3, the J call TRBJ1-5; D gene uncertain. Trimming pared 0 bases from V and 7 bases from J, leaving 10 bases between. Germline CDR1 is LGHNA and CDR2 is YSLEER. This CDR3 spans 14 amino acids. CDR3: CASSQDSEGQPQHF. The CDR3 DNA follows: TGCGCCAGCAGCCAAGATAGCGAGGGCCAGCCCCAGCATTTT.

The V call is TRBV12-3 or TRBV12-4, the J call TRBJ2-2, with D perhaps matching TRBD2 (7 bases). Trimming shortened V by 3 bases and J by 4 bases, and 12 bases separated the two germline ends. This CDR3 region has 15 residues. CDR3 nucleotide sequence: TGTGCCAGCAGTTTCGGCGGGGGCGGCACCGGGGAGCTGTTTTTT. Amino acid sequence: CASSFGGGGTGELFF.

This clonotype was detected only a few times. The chain employs TRBV7-2 and TRBJ2-5; no definite D call. The V and J ends lost 5 bases and 5 bases respectively, with 15 bases between them. This CDR3 comprises 14 residues. The germline gives CDR1 SGHTA, CDR2 FQGNSA. CDR3: CASSPGGAVETQYF. CDR3 bases: TGTGCCAGCAGCCCGGGCGGCGCCGTGGAGACCCAGTACTTC.

The V and J genes are TRBV7-6 and TRBJ1-2; no clear D gene. The length of the CDR3 is 16 residues. Germline loops: CDR1 SGHVS, CDR2 FNYEAQ. The germline V and J ends were trimmed by 6 bases and 4 bases, with 21 bases remaining between them. Here the CDR3 DNA reads TGTGCCAGCAGTGAATCGGTGTTGGGATTTGTCTATGGCTACACCTTC. Its protein is CASSESVLGFVYGYTF.

This clonotype was detected ten times or more. The rearrangement links TRBV2 to TRBJ2-5, with D perhaps matching TRBD1 (5 bases). The CDR3 runs to 11 residues. CDR1 is SNHLY, CDR2 FYNNEI, per germline. Trimming stripped 6 bases from V and 3 bases from J, with 5 bases between. The CDR3 sequence: CASSREETQYF. CDR3 in DNA: TGTGCCAGCAGCAGGGAAGAGACCCAGTACTTC.

The chain has TRBV7-3 and TRBJ2-7, with D unclear. The CDR3 loop spans 13 amino acids. Looked up from germline, CDR1 is SGHTA and CDR2 is FQGTGA. Trimming pared 2 bases from V and 9 bases from J, leaving 14 bases between. The CDR3 reads CASSLFSGRLQYF. In DNA form, the CDR3 reads TGTGCCAGCAGCTTATTCAGTGGGCGGTTGCAGTACTTC.

CDR3 sequence reads: CASNERGGSNQPQHF. CDR3 DNA: TGCGCCAGCAACGAGCGGGGCGGAAGCAATCAGCCCCAGCATTTT. The chain couples TRBV5-1 to TRBJ1-5, with D maybe TRBD1 (5 bases). The CDR3 has 15 residues. V was cut by 6 bases and J by 1 base, with 14 bases left in between. The germline CDR1 and CDR2 sequences are SGHRS and YFSETQ.

The sample holds a few counts of this clonotype. The rearrangement uses TRBV7-2 and TRBJ1-6; the D is unclear. V was trimmed by 1 base and J by 7 bases, leaving 11 bases between them. Germline loops: CDR1 SGHTA, CDR2 FQGNSA. The CDR3 is 15 amino acids. DNA for the CDR3: TGTGCCAGCAGCTTAGAAAGGACGACCAATTCACCCCTCCACTTT. This encodes CASSLERTTNSPLHF.

The chain combines TRBV15 with TRBJ1-4; no clear D gene. V was clipped by 1 base and J by 10 bases, with 13 bases between them. The CDR3 is 14 residues long. The germline V gene has CDR1 LNHNV and CDR2 YYDKDF (reference sequence). CDR3 protein: CATSRVDLSGKLFF. The CDR3, as DNA: TGTGCCACCAGCAGAGTGGACCTCTCTGGAAAACTGTTTTTT. Complete variable domain (other parts from reference TRBV15 and TRBJ1-4): DAMVIQNPRYQVTQFGKPVTLSCSQTLNHNVMYWYQQKSSQAPKLLFHYYDKDFNNEADTPDNFQSRRPNTSFCFLDIRSPGLGDTAMYLCATSRVDLSGKLFFGSGTQLSVL.

J is TRBJ1-2 and V is TRBV7-6, with 9 bases lining up with TRBD1. V lost 5 bases, J lost 12 bases, and 10 bases stayed unmatched. The CDR3 length is 13 residues. Germline V lookup: CDR1 SGHVS, CDR2 FNYEAQ. The CDR3 DNA reads TGTGCCAGCAGCAAGCCGGGACAGGGAGATAACACCTTC. Its translation: CASSKPGQGDNTF.

This chain links TRBV9 with TRBJ2-6, with D possibly matching TRBD2 (7 bases). The germline gives CDR1 SGDLS, CDR2 YYNGEE. The CDR3 is 17 residues long. Trimming cost V 0 bases and J 8 bases, with 18 bases left between them. The CDR3 coding sequence is TGTGCCAGCAGCGTAGAGGATGGGGGGCGGGGGACCAACGTCCTGACTTTC. This translates into CASSVEDGGRGTNVLTF.

This clonotype was found a few times. This chain connects TRBV2 to TRBJ2-2; 10 bases align to TRBD2. CDR3 length: 15 amino acids. The germline V gene has CDR1 SNHLY and CDR2 FYNNEI. With V trimmed by 7 bases and J by 2 bases, 4 bases remained unmatched. The CDR3 here is CASTRTSGNTGELFF. The CDR3 coding sequence is TGTGCCAGCACCCGGACTAGCGGTAACACCGGGGAGCTGTTTTTT.